The present T cell receptor beta chain was sequenced within a study of blood T cell repertoires in COVID-19. The table came from immunoSEQ multiplex PCR; TCRdb's copy has only in-frame clones and leaves some out. The table records about 36,000 clones, around 87% of them present only once. Trimming at V came to 2 bases and at J to 7 bases, leaving 10 bases not matched to a gene. CDR1 is LGHDT, CDR2 YNNKEL, per germline (reference sequence). The CDR3 totals 17 residues. The chain uses TRBV3-1 (or the pseudogene TRBV3-2) and TRBJ1-6; 8 bases are a match to TRBD1. The sample was peripheral blood. The clonotype originates from a man between 60 and 75 years old with acute or convalescent COVID-19. The CDR3 loop is CASSQSGGQGANSPLHF. CDR3 sequence (DNA): TGTGCCAGCAGCCAATCAGGGGGCCAGGGAGCCAATTCACCCCTCCACTTT.